These T cell receptor beta chains were read from a single sample in a study of T cells in Graves' hyperthyroidism and ophthalmopathy. TCRdb re-analysed the multiplex PCR reads in MiXCR, keeping a single row per CDR3 protein. This sample has 300,000 to 400,000 distinct CDR3 sequences, with less than 20% found just once. Sequenced material: blood. The receptors derive from a man aged 18 to 30 with Graves' ophthalmopathy. Both conserved end residues are part of each CDR3. D genes are given only for firm matches.

TRBJ2-1 TRBV24-1 NA CATSGGFMGRTEQFF
TRBJ2-5 TRBV20-1 NA CSARRTEGRGETQYF
TRBJ2-1 TRBV2 NA CASLWGVNEQFF
TRBJ2-1 TRBV28 TRBD1 CASSSPGQGPGNEQFF
TRBJ2-3 TRBV7-2 TRBD2 CASSSTSGGADTQYF
TRBJ1-4 TRBV6-1 NA CASSDEKLFF
TRBJ1-4 TRBV6-1 TRBD1 CASSRTGGGKYEKLFF
TRBJ2-7 TRBV5-1 TRBD1 CASSPTGTGTYEQYF
TRBJ2-7 TRBV12-3/TRBV12-4 TRBD2 CASSPGGGREQYF
TRBJ2-3 TRBV12-3/TRBV12-4 TRBD2 CASSSWTSGGRQDTQYF
TRBJ1-6 TRBV28 NA CASSLLGVHNSPLHF
TRBJ2-5 TRBV12-3/TRBV12-4 NA CASFLWGQETQYF
TRBJ2-1 TRBV15 TRBD1 CATSRDGTGRNEQFF
TRBJ1-5 TRBV6-6 NA CASSYSMRGAYSQPQHF
TRBJ1-2 TRBV20-1 TRBD1 CSARIQGFANYGYTF